The 30 T cell receptor beta chains below all came from one sample that was sequenced in a study of breast tumors, draining lymph nodes, adjacent tissues. TCRdb re-derived calls from the multiplex PCR reads in MiXCR, one entry per CDR3 protein. The sample has about 35,000 distinct CDR3 sequences; around 35% are singletons. Sequenced: breast tumor tissue. The receptors come from a female donor with breast cancer. Some clones in this sample may be carry-over from other donors' samples.

This clonotype was counted between two and nine times. The CDR3 sequence is CASSELWGQTFTDTQYF. The CDR3 region has the DNA TGTGCCAGCAGTGAACTCTGGGGACAAACGTTTACAGATACGCAGTATTTT. The rearrangement joins TRBV6-1 to TRBJ2-3, with a weak D call TRBD1 (6 bases). The germline V and J ends were trimmed by 2 bases and 3 bases, with 18 bases remaining between them. The CDR3 extends over 17 amino acids. Germline V gene sequence: CDR1 MNHNS, CDR2 SASEGT.

The table lists this clonotype with many counts. The V gene is TRBV7-9, the J gene TRBJ2-1, with a possible D match to TRBD2 (5 bases). Per germline, CDR1 SEHNR and CDR2 FQNEAQ (reference sequence). The CDR3 totals 14 residues. Trimming pared 5 bases from V and 7 bases from J, leaving 15 bases between. CDR3 amino acids: CASSPRARGNEQFF. The CDR3 nucleotides are TGTGCCAGCAGCCCCCGGGCCCGAGGGAATGAGCAGTTCTTC.

This clonotype was counted many times. This sequence joins TRBV20-1 and TRBJ2-2; 11 nucleotides agree with TRBD2. J lost 5 bases, V lost 6 bases, and 8 bases had no gene match. The germline gives CDR1 DFQATT, CDR2 SNEGSKA (reference sequence). The CDR3 covers 15 residues. The CDR3 DNA sequence: TGCAGTGCATCCACTAGCGGGAGAGCAACCGGGGAGCTGTTTTTT. Its translation is CSASTSGRATGELFF.

This clonotype was counted between two and nine times. This rearrangement joins TRBV12-5 to TRBJ2-3; 7 bases map to TRBD2. The ends lost 2 bases at V and 1 base at J; junction bases unmatched: 9. The V gene's germline CDR1 is LGHNT and CDR2 FRNRAP. The CDR3 contains 17 residues. The CDR3 DNA is TGTGCTAGTGGTTTGTCCTTGGGGGGGACGGGCACAGATACGCAGTATTTT. It yields the protein CASGLSLGGTGTDTQYF.

This clonotype was observed at least ten times. The CDR3 here is CSASPDPYNQPQHF. As DNA, the CDR3 is TGCAGTGCTAGCCCTGACCCTTACAATCAGCCCCAGCATTTT. The chain joins TRBV20-1 to TRBJ1-5; D unclear. V lost 3 bases and J lost 3, with 12 bases in between. The CDR3 is 14 residues long. CDR1 and CDR2 (germline): DFQATT, SNEGSKA (reference sequence).

The chain links TRBV28 to TRBJ1-1; D is unresolved. V lost 3 bases to trimming and J lost 2 bases, with 4 bases between them. The germline V gene encodes CDR1 MDHEN and CDR2 SYDVKM. This CDR3 has 12 amino acids. CDR3 DNA sequence: TGTGCCAGCAGTTTCCGAAACACTGAAGCTTTCTTT. It yields the protein CASSFRNTEAFF.

This clonotype was picked up a small number of times. The chain couples TRBV6-2 or TRBV6-3 to TRBJ2-1, with 7 bases fitting TRBD2. Germline V gene data show CDR1 as MNHEY and CDR2 as SVGEGT. V trimming: 5 bases; J trimming: 2 bases; junction bases outside the gene matches: 9. The CDR3 runs 16 residues. The CDR3, as DNA: TGTGCCAGCAGTGACCTAGCGGTAGGCCCCTACAATGAGCAGTTCTTC. Translation gives CASSDLAVGPYNEQFF.

A note on this clonotype: Being one base from a much bigger clone, this may be a read error. The chain employs TRBV4-2 and TRBJ2-1; TRBD2 matches 8 bases. CDR1 is LGHNA, CDR2 YNFKEQ, per germline. The CDR3 runs 15 residues. The CDR3 reads CASSVPGLGVGERFF. The CDR3 nucleotides are TGTGCCAGCAGCGTACCGGGACTAGGGGTCGGTGAGCGGTTCTTC.

On this clonotype: Being one base from a much bigger clone, this may be a read error. The rearrangement joins TRBV10-1 to TRBJ1-5; the D is unclear. CDR3 size: 13 residues. Germline CDR1 is WNHNN and CDR2 is SYGVQD (reference sequence). CDR3 residues: CVSSDGVNQPQHF. The CDR3 nucleotides are TGCGTCAGCAGTGATGGGGTCAATCAGCCCCAGCATTTT.

This clonotype was counted only a few times. The gene calls are TRBV6-2 or TRBV6-3 and TRBJ2-1, with D perhaps matching TRBD2 (7 bases). CDR1 MNHEY and CDR2 SVGEGT come from the germline V gene. V lost 7 bases and J 8 bases, leaving 15 bases between the germline ends. This CDR3 is 13 amino acids long. CDR3 region: CASKGEGHYEQFF. The CDR3 nucleotides are TGTGCCAGCAAGGGGGAGGGCCACTATGAGCAGTTCTTC.

The table lists this clonotype with many counts. The gene calls are TRBV19 and TRBJ1-4; D may be TRBD1 (5 bases). Per germline, CDR1 LNHDA and CDR2 SQIVND (reference sequence). The V end was cut by 5 bases, the J end by 7 bases, with 14 bases between. This CDR3 contains 14 residues. CDR3 sequence reads: CASSPGTRSEKLFF. The CDR3 DNA sequence: TGTGCCAGTAGTCCGGGGACGAGGAGTGAAAAACTGTTTTTT.

Comments on this clonotype: A read error may be the cause here, since a much bigger clone is one base away. The chain has TRBV20-1 and TRBJ2-2; tentatively, D is TRBD1 or TRBD2 (5 bases each). The germline V gene has CDR1 DFQATT and CDR2 SNEGSKA (reference sequence). This CDR3 contains 15 residues. The CDR3 protein is CGARSRDRNTGELFF. CDR3 DNA sequence: TGCGGTGCTAGATCCAGGGACCGGAACACCGGGGAGCTGTTTTTT.

There are a few counts of this clonotype. This chain joins TRBV5-6 and TRBJ2-1; D is possibly TRBD2 (6 bases). V lost 4 bases to trimming and J lost 15 bases, with 14 bases between them. Germline values: CDR1 SGHDT, CDR2 YYEEEE. The CDR3 is 11 residues long. Written as DNA, the CDR3 is TGTGCCAGCAGCCCCCCCGGGGGTAGGTTCTTC. It yields the protein CASSPPGGRFF.

In its sample, this clonotype was seen many times. The V and J genes are TRBV16 and TRBJ2-2; possibly TRBD1 or TRBD2 for D (5 bases each). The CDR3 spans 14 residues. CDR1 is KGHSY and CDR2 is FQNENV in the germline V gene. V lost 0 bases, J lost 4 bases, and 6 bases lay in between. In nucleotides, the CDR3 is TGTGCCAGCAGCCAATCGAGGGGCACCGGGGAGCTGTTTTTT. Its protein is CASSQSRGTGELFF.

This clonotype was counted many times. V gene TRBV5-1 combines with J gene TRBJ2-2; D perhaps matches TRBD1 (5 bases). Deletions cut 2 bases from V and 3 bases from J, with 5 bases between. Looked up from germline, CDR1 is SGHRS and CDR2 is YFSETQ. This CDR3 contains 13 residues. CDR3 DNA: TGCGCCAGCAGCTTACAGGACACCGGGGAGCTGTTTTTT. Translation gives CASSLQDTGELFF. Based on the CDR3 plus reference TRBV5-1 and TRBJ2-2, the full variable domain is KAGVTQTPRYLIKTRGQQVTLSCSPISGHRSVSWYQQTPGQGLQFLFEYFSETQRNKGNFPGRFSGRQFSNSRSEMNVSTLELGDSALYLCASSLQDTGELFFGEGSRLTVL.

Ten or more counts support this clonotype. The chain is built from TRBV27 and TRBJ2-2; possible D gene TRBD2, 6 bases. Trimming stripped 0 bases from V and 5 bases from J, with 10 bases between. CDR1 is MNHEY and CDR2 is SMNVEV in the germline V gene (reference sequence). The CDR3 has 15 residues. CDR3 in amino acids: CASSLSWAGTGELFF. In DNA, the CDR3 is TGTGCCAGCAGTTTATCGTGGGCGGGGACCGGGGAGCTGTTTTTT.

This clonotype was observed many times. The CDR3 region has the DNA TGTGCCAGCAGCCCATGGACACCGAATCAGCCCCAGCATTTT. Residues: CASSPWTPNQPQHF. V and J are TRBV2 and TRBJ1-5, with D perhaps matching TRBD1 (5 bases). The CDR3 has 14 amino acids. The germline V gene encodes CDR1 SNHLY and CDR2 FYNNEI. V dropped 6 bases and J dropped 4 bases, with 13 bases sitting between them.

This clonotype showed up many times. The chain couples TRBV11-3 to TRBJ2-7, with a weak D call TRBD1 (6 bases). V was pared by 0 bases and J by 7 bases, with 13 bases between. CDR1 and CDR2 (germline): SGHNT, YENEEA. The CDR3 covers 14 residues. The CDR3 here is CASSLEGALGEQYF. The DNA for the CDR3 is TGTGCCAGCAGCTTAGAGGGGGCGCTGGGGGAGCAGTACTTC.

This chain connects TRBV18 to TRBJ2-3; D is possibly TRBD2 (6 bases). The CDR3 covers 15 residues. V was clipped by 5 bases and J by 0 bases, with 12 bases between them. In germline, CDR1 is KGHSH, CDR2 LQKENI. CDR3 DNA: TGTGCCAGCTCAAGGATAGCGGCCAGCACAGATACGCAGTATTTT. This codes for CASSRIAASTDTQYF.

The chain recombines TRBV5-1 with TRBJ2-5; 16 bases are a match to TRBD2. This CDR3 is 17 amino acids long. CDR1 is SGHRS and CDR2 is YFSETQ in the germline V gene. Trimming cost V 4 bases and J 5 bases; bases outside gene matches: 8. CDR3 bases: TGCGCCAGCAGCACGGGACTAGCGGGAGGGCTCAAGGAGACCCAGTACTTC. It codes for CASSTGLAGGLKETQYF.

With respect to this clonotype: A clone one base away is much larger, so this may be a read error. It is likely a read error, because the conserved phenylalanine at the end of the CDR3 is missing. The rearrangement links TRBV4-3 to TRBJ2-1, with D possibly TRBD2 on 6 matching bases. V was clipped by 1 base and J by 8 bases, with 15 bases between them. In germline, CDR1 is LGHNA, CDR2 YSLEER. This CDR3 region has 15 residues. Written as DNA, the CDR3 is TGCGCCAGCAGCCAAGGGGTCGGGAGTGGCGATGAGCAGTTCCTC. Translation: CASSQGVGSGDEQFL.

This clonotype occurred many times. The V gene is TRBV7-9, the J gene TRBJ2-3; either TRBD1 or TRBD2 may supply D (6 bases each). Germline V gene sequence: CDR1 SEHNR, CDR2 FQNEAQ (reference sequence). Between the trimmed V and J ends, which lost 1 base and 2 bases, there was a span of 13 bases. The CDR3 length is 16 residues. The CDR3 nucleotides read TGTGCCAGCAGCTTAGTATCCGGGGGCCTCACAGATACGCAGTATTTT. Encoded protein: CASSLVSGGLTDTQYF.

In DNA form, the CDR3 reads TGTGCCATTAAAGAGGACAGGGTCTATGGCTACACCTTC. This encodes CAIKEDRVYGYTF. The chain combines TRBV28 with TRBJ1-2, with 8 bases fitting TRBD1. V trimming: 10 bases; J trimming: 4 bases; junction bases outside the gene matches: 8. CDR3 length: 13 residues. Germline V CDR1 and CDR2: MDHEN, SYDVKM.

The chain employs TRBV29-1 and TRBJ1-6, with D perhaps matching TRBD1 (5 bases). V was cut by 6 bases and J by 10 bases, with 16 bases left in between. The V gene's germline CDR1 is SQVTM and CDR2 ANQGSEA. This CDR3 comprises 13 residues. Here the CDR3 DNA reads TGCAGCGTCTCAGACGGGGGTGGGTCACCCCTCCACTTT. Translation: CSVSDGGGSPLHF. Combining the CDR3 with reference TRBV29-1 and TRBJ1-6 gives the whole variable domain SAVISQKPSRDICQRGTSLTIQCQVDSQVTMMFWYRQQPGQSLTLIATANQGSEATYESGFVIDKFPISRPNLTFSTLTVSNMSPEDSSIYLCSVSDGGGSPLHFGNGTRLTVT.

The V call is TRBV5-4, the J call TRBJ2-7, with 9 bases lining up with TRBD1. Trimming at V came to 7 bases and at J to 6 bases, leaving 11 bases not matched to a gene. Germline V gene data show CDR1 as SGHNT and CDR2 as YYREEE (reference sequence). This CDR3 has 14 amino acids. The CDR3 is CASSTGTGHREQYF. CDR3 coding DNA: TGTGCCAGCTCAACCGGGACAGGGCACCGCGAGCAGTACTTC.

The chain couples TRBV5-1 to TRBJ1-2, with TRBD1 identical over 7 bases. J gave up 4 bases and V 0 bases, and 3 bases lay outside the gene matches. Germline CDR1 and CDR2: SGHRS and YFSETQ. CDR3 length: 14 residues. The CDR3 loop reads CASSLEGDSYGYTF. For the CDR3, the DNA is TGCGCCAGCAGCTTGGAGGGGGACAGCTATGGCTACACCTTC.

Many counts were recorded for this clonotype. V and J are TRBV20-1 and TRBJ1-2, with 7 bases matching TRBD1. The CDR3 spans 14 residues. The germline V gene encodes CDR1 DFQATT and CDR2 SNEGSKA (reference sequence). The V and J ends lost 1 base and 0 bases, in that order; junction bases with no gene match: 2. The CDR3 reads CSARGDRTNYGYTF. The CDR3, as DNA: TGCAGTGCTAGAGGGGACAGAACTAACTATGGCTACACCTTC.

This clonotype was recorded many times. This rearrangement joins TRBV2 to TRBJ2-7, with 7 bases lining up with TRBD2. J was trimmed by 0 bases and V by 2 bases; bases with no gene match: 7. CDR1 and CDR2 from the germline V gene are SNHLY and FYNNEI. CDR3 size: 16 residues. CDR3 bases: TGTGCCAGCAGTGAACCTATCGGCGGGGGCTCCTACGAGCAGTACTTC. The encoded protein is CASSEPIGGGSYEQYF.

The rearrangement joins TRBV20-1 to TRBJ1-5; D is unresolved. Trimming stripped 5 bases from V and 6 bases from J, with 14 bases between. Germline V gives CDR1 DFQATT, CDR2 SNEGSKA (reference sequence). This CDR3 is built from 13 residues. The CDR3 DNA reads as TGCAGTGCTCAAAGTGGGTTTACTCAGCCCCAGCATTTT. The encoded protein is CSAQSGFTQPQHF.

Regarding this clonotype: A much larger clone differs from this one at a single base, so this may be a read error. The genes are TRBV4-3 and TRBJ2-1; 7 nucleotides align to TRBD2. This CDR3 region has 17 residues. The germline gives CDR1 LGHNA, CDR2 YSLEER. The J segment lost 5 bases and the V segment lost 1 base, leaving 11 bases of the junction unmatched. CDR3 residues: CASSQGIGGRPNNEQFF. For the CDR3, the DNA is TGCGCCAGCAGCCAAGGCATCGGGGGGAGACCAAACAATGAGCAGTTCTTC.